The 28 T cell receptor beta chains reported below all come from one sample, sequenced in a study of beta chain features in type 1 diabetes. Study-wide points: All four CD4+ subsets of Type 1 diabetes patients contained TCRB CDR3s that were moderately but significantly shorter.

These receptors are not linked to any known antigen. The study reverse transcribed the entire isolated RNA, so it sequenced expressed TCRB transcripts. This table comes from immunoSEQ multiplex PCR, and its TCRdb copy is limited to in-frame clones, with some not included. The table has approximately 15,000 clones, more than 70% seen once. Source material: stem cell memory CD4+ T cells from blood. The receptors stem from a woman in her late teens or twenties with type 1 diabetes.

As to this clone: The CDR3 ends on some other residue instead of the conserved phenylalanine or tryptophan, so this is likely a read error. The chain is built from TRBV10-3 and TRBJ1-2; D not certain. CDR3 length: 13 residues. CDR1 is ENHRY and CDR2 is SYGVKD in the germline V gene. V was clipped by 2 bases and J by 8 bases, with 12 bases between them. The CDR3 loop is CAISEGEARGYTL. The CDR3 DNA sequence: TGTGCCATCAGTGAGGGCGAAGCGCGGGGCTACACCCTC.

This chain connects TRBV5-1 to TRBJ2-5; D gene uncertain. The end of the DNA aligns better with TRBJ2-7, so the J call may be wrong. CDR1 SGHRS and CDR2 YFSETQ come from the germline V gene. The CDR3 runs to 14 residues. The CDR3 DNA sequence: TGCGCCAGCAGCTTGGGCAGGTCGTTCTACGAGCAGTACTTC. Translation: CASSLGRSFYEQYF.

This clone was counted a single time. J is TRBJ1-2 and V is TRBV6-6, with D uncertain. Germline V CDR1 and CDR2: MNHNY, SVGAGI (reference sequence). This CDR3 region has 15 residues. Trimming removed 6 bases at V and 4 bases at J, with 18 bases between. In DNA form, the CDR3 reads TGTGCCAGCAGCGCTTCGGGGTACGGAGGCTATGGCTACACCTTC. Translated: CASSASGYGGYGYTF.

The genes are TRBV7-3 and TRBJ2-1; TRBD2 is a possible D gene (6 bases). V was pared by 2 bases and J by 9 bases, with 11 bases between. Germline CDR1 is SGHTA and CDR2 is FQGTGA. The CDR3 is made up of 13 amino acids. The CDR3 DNA follows: TGTGCCAGCAGCTTAGTACTAGCTGGTGAGCAGTTCTTC. Translation: CASSLVLAGEQFF.

This clone was observed a single time. V is TRBV29-1 and J is TRBJ1-2; a possible D gene is TRBD1 (5 bases). The germline CDR1 and CDR2 sequences are SQVTM and ANQGSEA. Trimming cost V 7 bases and J 1 base, with 10 bases left between them. The CDR3 is 12 residues long. This CDR3 reads CSDRTVNYGYTF. CDR3 sequence (DNA): TGCAGCGACAGGACGGTTAACTATGGCTACACCTTC. The variable domain in full, completed from reference TRBV29-1 and TRBJ1-2, reads SAVISQKPSRDICQRGTSLTIQCQVDSQVTMMFWYRQQPGQSLTLIATANQGSEATYESGFVIDKFPISRPNLTFSTLTVSNMSPEDSSIYLCSDRTVNYGYTFGSGTRLTVV.

The chain links TRBV4-1 to TRBJ2-1, with 9 bases aligning to TRBD2. J was trimmed by 9 bases and V by 0 bases; bases with no gene match: 9. The germline gives CDR1 MGHRA, CDR2 YSYEKL. The CDR3 contains 16 residues. The CDR3 region has the DNA TGCGCCAGCAGCCAAGAGTGGGCGGGAGGGCCCGGTGAGCAGTTCTTC. Amino acids: CASSQEWAGGPGEQFF.

This clone was seen only a few times. DNA for the CDR3: TGTGCCAGCCGCTCCGTGTCTAGCGGGAGCGTGGGGCAGTATTTT. Translation gives CASRSVSSGSVGQYF. The chain couples TRBV28 to TRBJ2-3; 10 nucleotides match TRBD2. Germline CDR1 MDHEN, CDR2 SYDVKM. V lost 8 bases and J lost 11; bases outside the gene matches: 16. This CDR3 is 15 amino acids long. The full variable domain, in which reference TRBV28 and TRBJ2-3 provide the parts outside the CDR3, is DVKVTQSSRYLVKRTGEKVFLECVQDMDHENMFWYRQDPGLGLRLIYFSYDVKMKEKGDIPEGYSVSREKKERFSLILESASTNQTSMYLCASRSVSSGSVGQYFGPGTRLTVL.

This clone was counted only a few times. The J gene is TRBJ2-2, the V gene TRBV7-9, with D perhaps TRBD1 (6 bases). V gave up 6 bases and J gave up 4 bases, with 21 bases separating them. Germline V CDR1 and CDR2: SEHNR, FQNEAQ (reference sequence). The CDR3 is 17 amino acids. CDR3 sequence: CASSLSPGTFLTGELFF. CDR3 DNA sequence: TGTGCCAGCAGTTTGTCCCCCGGGACATTCCTCACCGGGGAGCTGTTTTTT.

The chain uses TRBV7-2 and TRBJ2-1; 9 bases map to TRBD2. This CDR3 region has 17 residues. Germline V gene data show CDR1 as SGHTA and CDR2 as FQGNSA. Trimming cost V 6 bases and J 9 bases; bases outside gene matches: 18. The CDR3 protein is CASRSRSISGRVGEQFF. The CDR3 coding sequence is TGTGCCAGCAGGTCCCGCTCAATTAGCGGGAGAGTTGGTGAGCAGTTCTTC.

The chain carries TRBV2 and TRBJ2-5, with a possible D match to TRBD1 (6 bases). This CDR3 spans 13 amino acids. Per the germline V gene, CDR1 is SNHLY and CDR2 is FYNNEI. The ends were cut back, 6 bases at V and 4 bases at J, with 12 bases in the middle. For the CDR3, the DNA is TGTGCCAGCAGACCCCGCAGGGGAGAGACCCAGTACTTC. Translating gives CASRPRRGETQYF.

V is TRBV5-1 and J is TRBJ2-7, with 8 bases fitting TRBD2. The CDR3 runs to 16 residues. V shed 2 bases and J 4 bases; nucleotides not matched to a gene: 11. Germline values: CDR1 SGHRS, CDR2 YFSETQ. The CDR3, as DNA: TGCGCCAGCAGCTTCAGCACGGGAGGGTCGGGGTACGAGCAGTACTTC. It specifies CASSFSTGGSGYEQYF.

The V call is TRBV11-2, the J call TRBJ2-1; 8 nucleotides line up with TRBD2. V gave up 2 bases and J gave up 5 bases; unmatched junction bases: 17. The CDR3 is 19 amino acids. CDR1 and CDR2 from the germline V gene are SGHAT and FQNNGV. This chain's CDR3 is CASSLFYASGSPPHNEQFF. DNA of the CDR3: TGTGCCAGCAGCTTATTCTACGCTAGCGGGTCACCCCCCCACAATGAGCAGTTCTTC.

The gene calls are TRBV2 and TRBJ2-3; possibly TRBD2 for D (6 bases). Per germline, CDR1 SNHLY and CDR2 FYNNEI. V lost 6 bases, J lost 3 bases, and 13 bases lay in between. This CDR3 has 14 amino acids. The CDR3 coding sequence is TGTGCCAGCAGCCGCGGGGTCCAGACAGATACGCAGTATTTT. The encoded protein is CASSRGVQTDTQYF.

The rearrangement joins TRBV11-1 to TRBJ2-7, with a weak D call TRBD2 (6 bases). V was pared by 0 bases and J by 0 bases, with 6 bases between. This CDR3 contains 14 residues. In germline, CDR1 is SGHAT, CDR2 FQDESV (reference sequence). CDR3 protein: CASSLAGSSYEQYF. CDR3 nucleotide sequence: TGTGCCAGCAGCTTAGCCGGGAGCTCCTACGAGCAGTACTTC.

The V call is TRBV7-9, the J call TRBJ2-2; D possibly corresponds to TRBD1 (6 bases). CDR1 is SEHNR, CDR2 FQNEAQ, per germline (reference sequence). The V end was cut by 3 bases, the J end by 5 bases, with 13 bases between. This CDR3 has 15 residues. CDR3: CASSFASGVTGELFF. The CDR3 region has the DNA TGTGCCAGCAGCTTCGCGTCAGGGGTTACCGGGGAGCTGTTTTTT.

V usage is TRBV7-8 and J usage is TRBJ2-7; 8 bases map to TRBD1. CDR3 size: 17 residues. CDR1 and CDR2 (germline): SGHVS, FQNEAQ. J was trimmed by 0 bases and V by 3 bases; bases with no gene match: 10. The CDR3 is CASSFGTGVVFSYEQYF. CDR3 coding DNA: TGTGCCAGCAGCTTTGGGACAGGCGTCGTCTTCTCCTACGAGCAGTACTTC.

There are a few counts of this clone. The chain joins TRBV2 to TRBJ2-4, with TRBD1 matching over 8 bases. Germline V gene lookup returns CDR1 SNHLY and CDR2 FYNNEI. CDR3 length: 15 residues. Trimming removed 1 base from V and 7 bases from J; junction bases left unmatched: 6. In DNA form, the CDR3 reads TGTGCCAGCAGTGAAGAGAGGAACAGGGGGAACATTCAGTACTTC. Protein: CASSEERNRGNIQYF.

The V call is TRBV19, the J call TRBJ2-2; D is possibly TRBD2 (6 bases). Trimming took 7 bases from V and 1 from J, leaving 10 bases between them. Germline CDR1 is LNHDA and CDR2 is SQIVND (reference sequence). The CDR3 is made up of 14 amino acids. The CDR3 loop reads CASTGGGNTGELFF. As DNA, the CDR3 is TGTGCCAGTACTGGGGGAGGGAACACCGGGGAGCTGTTTTTT.

The chain has TRBV11-2 and TRBJ2-7; 8 nucleotides match TRBD1. After removal of 3 bases from V and 3 bases from J, the junction contained 7 bases not matched to a gene. Germline V gene lookup returns CDR1 SGHAT and CDR2 FQNNGV. The CDR3 extends over 15 amino acids. CDR3 region: CASSLTRQGIYEQYF. The CDR3 region has the DNA TGTGCCAGCAGCTTGACCAGACAGGGGATCTACGAGCAGTACTTC.

V and J are TRBV5-1 and TRBJ2-2; TRBD2 aligns across 7 bases. With 4 bases clipped from V and 1 base from J, the junction kept 7 bases outside the gene matches. The CDR3 consists of 16 residues. Germline values: CDR1 SGHRS, CDR2 YFSETQ. CDR3 in DNA: TGCGCCAGCAGCCCGCCACTAGCGCAGAACACCGGGGAGCTGTTTTTT. Encoded protein: CASSPPLAQNTGELFF. The entire variable domain, with the rest obtained from reference TRBV5-1 and TRBJ2-2, is as follows: KAGVTQTPRYLIKTRGQQVTLSCSPISGHRSVSWYQQTPGQGLQFLFEYFSETQRNKGNFPGRFSGRQFSNSRSEMNVSTLELGDSALYLCASSPPLAQNTGELFFGEGSRLTVL.

The V and J genes are TRBV7-2 and TRBJ1-2; D gene ambiguous. Looked up from germline, CDR1 is SGHTA and CDR2 is FQGNSA. The V and J ends lost 5 bases and 0 bases respectively, with 10 bases between them. The CDR3 length is 14 residues. The CDR3 DNA follows: TGTGCCAGCAGCCTCCAAGGAGCTAACTATGGCTACACCTTC. Translation gives CASSLQGANYGYTF.

This clone is a singleton in its sample. The V call is TRBV7-2, the J call TRBJ2-2, with D perhaps matching TRBD2 (6 bases). CDR1 is SGHTA and CDR2 is FQGNSA in the germline V gene. This CDR3 has 17 residues. V dropped 9 bases and J dropped 0 bases, with 20 bases sitting between them. The chain's CDR3 is CASTITTGESNTGELFF. In DNA form, the CDR3 reads TGTGCCAGTACGATAACGACGGGAGAATCGAACACCGGGGAGCTGTTTTTT.

This rearrangement joins TRBV2 to TRBJ1-1, with unresolved D. Trimming left V 5 bases short and J 8 bases short, with 9 bases between. This CDR3 region has 11 residues. Germline-derived CDR1 and CDR2 are SNHLY and FYNNEI. The CDR3 DNA sequence: TGTGCCAGCAGTTCGCGGTTGGAAGCTTTCTTT. Translated: CASSSRLEAFF.

This clone has only one observation. V and J are TRBV7-3 and TRBJ2-2, with no clear D. V was trimmed by 1 base and J by 4 bases, leaving 10 bases between them. Looked up from germline, CDR1 is SGHTA and CDR2 is FQGTGA. The length of the CDR3 is 15 residues. The CDR3 loop is CASSLSGRFTGELFF. For the CDR3, the DNA is TGTGCCAGCAGCTTAAGCGGCAGATTCACCGGGGAGCTGTTTTTT.

The gene calls are TRBV6-6 and TRBJ1-2; D is undetermined. In germline, CDR1 is MNHNY, CDR2 SVGAGI (reference sequence). The V end was cut by 6 bases, the J end by 4 bases, with 9 bases between. The CDR3 loop spans 12 amino acids. The CDR3 region has the DNA TGTGCCAGCAGCCCCGGGGTCTATGGCTACACCTTC. Encoded protein: CASSPGVYGYTF.

This chain connects TRBV5-1 to TRBJ2-1; D gene ambiguous. V lost 0 bases and J 3 bases, leaving 7 bases between the germline ends. CDR3 length: 14 amino acids. Germline V gives CDR1 SGHRS, CDR2 YFSETQ. CDR3 residues: CASSLVSSYNEQFF. In DNA form, the CDR3 reads TGCGCCAGCAGCTTGGTTAGCAGCTACAATGAGCAGTTCTTC.

The chain is built from TRBV11-3 and TRBJ2-1; TRBD2 aligns across 7 bases. With V trimmed by 1 base and J by 7 bases, 4 bases remained unmatched. From germline, CDR1 is SGHNT and CDR2 YENEEA. The CDR3 length is 14 residues. The CDR3 here is CASSLGGSSNEQFF. The DNA for the CDR3 is TGTGCCAGCAGCTTAGGCGGGAGTAGTAATGAGCAGTTCTTC.

The chain employs TRBV12-5 and TRBJ1-2; 8 bases align to TRBD1. The length of the CDR3 is 14 residues. Germline lookup yields CDR1 LGHNT and CDR2 FRNRAP. V lost 3 bases, J lost 6 bases, and 6 bases stayed unmatched. CDR3 sequence reads: CASGFGTGYNGYTF. The CDR3 region has the DNA TGTGCTAGTGGTTTCGGGACAGGCTATAATGGCTACACCTTC. Drawing the rest from reference TRBV12-5 and TRBJ1-2, the complete variable domain is DARVTQTPRHKVTEMGQEVTMRCQPILGHNTVFWYRQTMMQGLELLAYFRNRAPLDDSGMPKDRFSAEMPDATLATLKIQPSEPRDSAVYFCASGFGTGYNGYTFGSGTRLTVV.